One sample yielded the 3 T cell receptor beta chains listed below, sequenced in a study of T cell repertoires in cytomegalovirus infection (dated by TCRdb to the late 2010s). Instrument used: Illumina HiSeq 1500. In TCRdb, the public reads were trimmed at Q25 with fastp and aligned with MiXCR, with productive beta chains retained. All rows with the same CDR3 protein become a single entry with the most common DNA and genes. This sample has around 750,000 distinct CDR3 sequences in its table, and about 33% of those were observed once. 9.5% to 15% of the sample belongs to the ten largest clones. These receptors lack a known antigen. Reading the label with the study, this specimen's treatment or condition is: in vitro stimulation with specific CMV peptide epitopes to enrich CMV-specific T cells. The sample here was cultured CD8+ T cells from PBMCs, taken from culture after CMV antigen stimulation. These receptors originate from a human donor in good health (CMV status not recorded). Some clones in this sample may be carry-over from other donors' samples.

About this clonotype itself: A much bigger clone sits one base away, suggesting this may be a read error. The chain uses TRBV7-9 and TRBJ1-2; no definite D call. The CDR3 covers 13 residues. Germline-derived CDR1 and CDR2 are SEHNR and FQNEAQ (reference sequence). The CDR3 bases are TGTGCCAGCAGCTTTACAGACAACTCTGGCTACACCTTC. Its protein product is CASSFTDNSGYTF. The full variable domain, its missing parts supplied by reference TRBV7-9 and TRBJ1-2, is DTGVSQNPRHKITKRGQNVTFRCDPISEHNRLYWYRQTLGQGPEFLTYFQNEAQLEKSRLLSDRFSAERPKGSFSTLEIQRTEQGDSAMYLCASSFTDNSGYTFGSGTRLTVV.

This chain links TRBV28 with TRBJ2-2, with 7 bases lining up with TRBD1. CDR1 is MDHEN and CDR2 is SYDVKM in the germline V gene. With 3 bases clipped from V and 4 bases from J, the junction kept 11 bases outside the gene matches. This CDR3 has 17 amino acids. CDR3 DNA sequence: TGTGCCAGCAGTTTCCGATTGACAGGGCATCTCACCGGGGAGCTGTTTTTT. Its translation is CASSFRLTGHLTGELFF.

This clonotype has a single count. The chain uses TRBV7-4 and TRBJ2-7; 7 bases match TRBD1. Germline values: CDR1 SGHVT, CDR2 SQSDAQ. V lost 9 bases, J lost 6 bases, and 11 bases stayed unmatched. The CDR3 consists of 13 residues. The CDR3 loop is CASSGQADFEQYF. The CDR3 DNA follows: TGTGCCAGTTCCGGACAGGCGGACTTCGAGCAGTACTTC.